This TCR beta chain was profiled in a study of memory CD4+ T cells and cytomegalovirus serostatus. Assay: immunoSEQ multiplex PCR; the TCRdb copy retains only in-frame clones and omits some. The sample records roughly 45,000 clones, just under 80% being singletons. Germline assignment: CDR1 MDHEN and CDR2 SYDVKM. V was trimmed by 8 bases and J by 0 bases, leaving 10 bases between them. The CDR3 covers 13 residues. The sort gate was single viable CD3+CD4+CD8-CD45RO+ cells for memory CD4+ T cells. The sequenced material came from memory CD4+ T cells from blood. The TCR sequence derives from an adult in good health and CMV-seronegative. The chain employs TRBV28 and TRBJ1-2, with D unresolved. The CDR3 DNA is TGTGCCAGCGAGGACGGTACTAACTATGGCTACACCTTC. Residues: CASEDGTNYGYTF.